The T cell receptor (beta chain) under discussion was sequenced for a study of shared clonotypes between healthy human individuals. CDR3 size: 19 residues. Germline CDR1 SGDLS, CDR2 YYNGEE. The V end lost 2 bases, the J end lost 2 bases, and 23 bases lay between the germline ends. The assay was immunoSEQ multiplex PCR, and TCRdb's table has in-frame clones only and misses some. Here the sample spans some 2,000,000 clones, about 95% being singletons. In the naive CD8 group, cells lacked CD45RO and were positively selected for CCR7, so terminally differentiated effector memory CD45RA+ cells were left out.

The chain uses TRBV9 and TRBJ1-3; tentatively, D is TRBD1 (5 bases). Sequences were obtained from naive CD8+ T cells sorted from blood. This sequence originates from a man aged 18 to 30 in good health. CDR3 in DNA: TGTGCCAGCAGCGTCCGCCCGGACGGGGACTTCGGGACTGGAAACACCATATATTTT. Its translation is CASSVRPDGDFGTGNTIYF.